The source of this T cell receptor (beta chain) is a study of radiotherapy plus CTLA-4 blockade in lung cancer (dated by TCRdb to between 2018 and 2020). Broadly, across the study: Objective responses occurred in 18% of enrolled patients, and around 29% achieved disease control. Overall study outcomes, separate from this receptor: The strongest predictors of response, as reported, were early dynamic changes in blood T cell clones along with a rise in serum interferon-beta after radiation. After treatment with radiotherapy and ipilimumab, TCR clones that came from tumors expanded in the peripheral blood.

The CDR3, cysteine through phenylalanine, is 14 amino acids long. Solely the CDR3 DNA is kept, with 42 bases framed from the first base. CDR1 and CDR2, looked up from the germline V gene (reference sequence), are PRHDT and FYEKMQ. A distance of 16 bases separates the germline ends of V and J, which lose 6 bases and 5 bases respectively. Focal radiation therapy combined with CTLA-4 blockade (ipilimumab) was tested in patients with chemo-refractory metastatic non-small-cell lung cancer. Comment on this clone: The specificity of this receptor is unknown. No base quality information exists; no much larger clone differs at one position.

Library preparation was by the immunoSEQ multiplex PCR assay. Not all clones reach the TCRdb copy of this immuneACCESS table, which keeps in-frame sequences only. Checked studies attribute under half of the gap to unresolved V genes and leave the rest unexplained. Counted in this sample were about 84,000 clones; roughly 70% of them appeared once. The ten largest clonotypes hold roughly an eighth of the sample. The source is a human donor with non-small cell lung cancer that progressed on radiotherapy plus ipilimumab. Sequences were derived from peripheral blood, sampled from a patient treated with radiotherapy plus ipilimumab. The chain employs TRBV13 and TRBJ2-5; perhaps TRBD1 is the D gene, with 6 bases matching. The CDR3: CASSQGSHGETQYF. The nucleotides read TGTGCCAGCAGTCAGGGGAGCCATGGGGAGACCCAGTACTTC.